This entry concerns a single T cell receptor (beta chain). The antigen is not known. The source of the sample is a study of shared clonotypes between healthy human individuals. Germline assignment: CDR1 MNHNY and CDR2 SVGAGI (reference sequence). The V end was cut by 2 bases, the J end by 2 bases, with 4 bases between. The CDR3 has 12 amino acids. Deep was the level used in running the assay. This table comes from immunoSEQ multiplex PCR, and its TCRdb copy is limited to in-frame clones, with some not included. The sample yields 490,000 or so clones, about three quarters seen once. Notes on the study in general: It was expected that sequencing depth would affect clonotype sharing among donors.

The receptor was derived from a woman aged 40 to 55 in good health. Some clones in this sample may be carry-over from other donors' samples. The chain couples TRBV6-6 to TRBJ2-7; D is undetermined. Input material: PBMCs. The CDR3 sequence is CASSYTAYEQYF. In DNA, the CDR3 is TGTGCCAGCAGTTACACCGCCTACGAGCAGTACTTC.